Shown below are 31 T cell receptor beta chains from a single sample sequenced in a study of human T cells and chemical hapten exposure. The time point denotes: patch test 2, 6 weeks after DPC sensitization. Treatment noted: therapeutic diphenylcyclopropenone sensitization with weekly scalp DPC. MiXCR, applied by TCRdb to the RACE reads, yields one record per CDR3 protein. The data show some 42,000 distinct CDR3 sequences, just under 9% seen once. The sequencing used whole blood, collected in connection with sensitization to the hapten diphenylcyclopropenone (DPC). These receptors came from a woman aged 40 to 50 with alopecia areata. Some clones in this sample may be carry-over from other donors' samples.

This clonotype was found many times. This rearrangement joins TRBV20-1 to TRBJ1-2; D is undetermined. The CDR3 sequence is 15 residues long. The germline V gene has CDR1 DFQATT and CDR2 SNEGSKA (reference sequence). The germline V and J ends were trimmed by 8 bases and 2 bases, with 21 bases remaining between them. DNA of the CDR3: TGCAGTACTGACCGGACCGAAATTCACAACTATGGCTACACCTTC. Protein product: CSTDRTEIHNYGYTF.

This clonotype was found many times. The J gene is TRBJ2-7, the V gene TRBV12-3 or TRBV12-4; D not resolved. V shed 1 base and J shed 4 bases, with 5 bases lying between them. This CDR3 comprises 12 residues. CDR3 sequence (DNA): TGTGCCAGCAGTTTAGTTCTGTACGAGCAGTACTTC. Protein sequence: CASSLVLYEQYF.

The CDR3 is CASRYPGPTDTQYF. The CDR3 DNA reads TGTGCCAGCAGATATCCTGGCCCCACAGATACGCAGTATTTT. The rearrangement uses TRBV6-6 and TRBJ2-3; D gene ambiguous. Per the germline V gene, CDR1 is MNHNY and CDR2 is SVGAGI (reference sequence). Trimming removed 6 bases at V and 2 bases at J, with 12 bases between. The length of the CDR3 is 14 residues.

This clonotype came up many times. This chain uses TRBV9 with TRBJ1-4; D unresolved. The germline V and J ends were trimmed by 2 bases and 8 bases, with 19 bases remaining between them. Per the germline V gene, CDR1 is SGDLS and CDR2 is YYNGEE. This CDR3 has 16 amino acids. The CDR3 nucleotides are TGTGCCAGCAGCGTCGGCCTTCTTCCCCTAGAAGAAAAACTGTTTTTT. It encodes CASSVGLLPLEEKLFF.

This clonotype appeared many times. J is TRBJ2-7 and V is TRBV3-1, with 7 positions matching TRBD1. There are 14 residues in the CDR3. The junction had 3 bases not matched to a gene; V was cut back by 1 base and J by 3 bases. CDR1 and CDR2 from the germline V gene are LGHDT and YNNKEL (reference sequence). The CDR3 DNA reads as TGTGCCAGCAGCCAAGGGACAGGAAGCTACGAGCAGTACTTC. Its translation is CASSQGTGSYEQYF.

In its sample, this clonotype was seen many times. J is TRBJ2-7 and V is TRBV25-1, with D possibly being TRBD1 (5 bases). Per germline, CDR1 MGHDK and CDR2 SYGVNS. The CDR3 covers 13 residues. V was cut by 6 bases and J by 2 bases, with 11 bases left in between. CDR3 sequence (DNA): TGTGCCAGCAGCCTACAGGTCACCTACGAGCAGTACTTC. This sequence encodes CASSLQVTYEQYF.

This clonotype was observed many times. J is TRBJ1-5 and V is TRBV20-1; a possible D gene is TRBD1 (5 bases). The CDR3 runs 15 residues. Germline values: CDR1 DFQATT, CDR2 SNEGSKA (reference sequence). Trimming shortened V by 3 bases and J by 2 bases, and 14 bases separated the two germline ends. CDR3 DNA: TGCAGTGCTAGTCATTCGGGGGGAGGCAATCAGCCCCAGCATTTT. Amino acid sequence: CSASHSGGGNQPQHF.

At least ten counts were recorded for this clonotype. The rearrangement joins TRBV5-4 to TRBJ2-3; D unclear. The CDR3 contains 14 residues. V lost 0 bases and J lost 9, with 14 bases in between. CDR1 and CDR2 (germline): SGHNT, YYREEE (reference sequence). The CDR3 sequence is CASSLETPLGTQYF. CDR3 nucleotide sequence: TGTGCCAGCAGCTTGGAGACGCCGTTGGGGACGCAGTATTTT.

This clonotype was counted a few times. The chain recombines TRBV28 with TRBJ2-7, with TRBD2 matching 8 bases. The CDR3 length is 17 residues. V lost 5 bases, J lost 5 bases, and 17 bases stayed unmatched. Germline values: CDR1 MDHEN, CDR2 SYDVKM. The CDR3 nucleotides are TGTGCCAGCAGTCTGGGGGAAACCTGGGGACTAGACCACGAGCAGTACTTC. Translation: CASSLGETWGLDHEQYF.

This clonotype was recorded many times. The V call is TRBV29-1, the J call TRBJ2-7; unclear D gene. Germline-derived CDR1 and CDR2 are SQVTM and ANQGSEA. The germline V and J ends were trimmed by 0 bases and 6 bases, with 6 bases remaining between them. This CDR3 contains 11 residues. CDR3 sequence reads: CSVEDQAEQYF. The CDR3 DNA reads TGCAGCGTTGAAGATCAAGCCGAGCAGTACTTC.

There are many counts of this clonotype. This chain links TRBV6-1 with TRBJ1-6; the D is unclear. CDR3 size: 13 residues. Germline CDR1 and CDR2: MNHNS and SASEGT. Trimming left V 7 bases short and J 11 bases short, with 15 bases between. DNA of the CDR3: TGTGCCAGCATGAGTCGGAGAGAGGCACCCCTCCACTTT. Translation: CASMSRREAPLHF.

This clonotype appeared many times. The chain carries TRBV7-9 and TRBJ2-7, with D unclear. The CDR3 sequence is 13 residues long. V lost 2 bases and J 0 bases, leaving 5 bases between the germline ends. Germline-derived CDR1 and CDR2 are SEHNR and FQNEAQ (reference sequence). The CDR3 region is CASSLISSYEQYF. CDR3 DNA: TGTGCCAGCAGCTTAATAAGCTCCTACGAGCAGTACTTC.

The chain has TRBV20-1 and TRBJ1-5; 9 bases fit TRBD1. This CDR3 has 13 amino acids. Germline CDR1 reads DFQATT; CDR2 reads SNEGSKA (reference sequence). The junction had 5 bases not matched to a gene; V was cut back by 5 bases and J by 6 bases. CDR3 bases: TGCAGTGCTCCCGACAGGGGGGCTCAGCCCCAGCATTTT. Its translation is CSAPDRGAQPQHF.

This clonotype was observed at least ten times. The rearrangement uses TRBV7-2 and TRBJ2-7; 10 bases match TRBD2. The V and J ends lost 0 bases and 3 bases, in that order; junction bases with no gene match: 8. The CDR3 runs 17 residues. Germline CDR1 SGHTA, CDR2 FQGNSA. The CDR3 reads CASSLAGGLADFYEQYF. The CDR3 DNA is TGTGCCAGCAGCTTAGCGGGCGGACTAGCGGACTTCTACGAGCAGTACTTC.

The V and J genes are TRBV15 and TRBJ1-3; 10 bases line up with TRBD1. This CDR3 is 16 amino acids long. J gave up 5 bases and V 0 bases, and 4 bases lay outside the gene matches. Germline CDR1 reads LNHNV; CDR2 reads YYDKDF (reference sequence). In DNA form, the CDR3 reads TGTGCCACCAGCAGAGACTTGGGACAGGGGAGAAACACCATATATTTT. Translation gives CATSRDLGQGRNTIYF.

This clonotype has ten or more counts. This rearrangement joins TRBV24-1 to TRBJ2-2; D may be TRBD2 (5 bases). CDR3 length: 16 amino acids. Germline V gene sequence: CDR1 KGHDR, CDR2 SFDVKD. The germline V and J ends were trimmed by 4 bases and 7 bases, with 18 bases remaining between them. CDR3 residues: CATSDPRTGSGGELFF. The CDR3, as DNA: TGTGCCACCAGTGACCCTAGGACGGGGAGTGGCGGGGAGCTGTTTTTT.

This clonotype was counted at least ten times. Possible read error: a much larger clone is one base away. This chain joins TRBV4-1 and TRBJ2-1; no firm D call. The J call is in doubt because the DNA end fits TRBJ2-7 better. Germline CDR1 and CDR2: MGHRA and YSYEKL. This CDR3 spans 14 amino acids. The CDR3 DNA sequence: TGCGCCAGCAGCCAAGAACCCGCAGAGTTCGAGCAGTACTTC. Encoded protein: CASSQEPAEFEQYF.

This clonotype has a count of ten or more. This chain's CDR3 is CASSQVDRANVLTF. The DNA of the CDR3 is TGCGCCAGCAGCCAAGTCGACAGGGCCAACGTCCTGACTTTC. J is TRBJ2-6 and V is TRBV4-1; no firm D call. V lost 1 base, J lost 5 bases, and 6 bases lay in between. This CDR3 is built from 14 residues. CDR1 and CDR2 from the germline V gene are MGHRA and YSYEKL.

This clonotype appeared many times. This chain uses TRBV12-3 or TRBV12-4 with TRBJ2-3; D unresolved. V lost 4 bases, J lost 5 bases, and 7 bases lay in between. The CDR3 totals 12 residues. In DNA, the CDR3 is TGTGCCAGCAGTTGGACGCGAGATACGCAGTATTTT. This sequence encodes CASSWTRDTQYF.

The sample holds many counts of this clonotype. The rearrangement links TRBV20-1 to TRBJ2-7; 9 bases align to TRBD1. Germline CDR1 reads DFQATT; CDR2 reads SNEGSKA (reference sequence). This CDR3 spans 14 amino acids. The V segment lost 5 bases and the J segment 2 bases; nucleotides outside the gene matches: 7. Written as DNA, the CDR3 is TGCAGTGCTGAAACGAACAGGGGGCCCTACGAGCAGTACTTC. It specifies CSAETNRGPYEQYF.

The genes are TRBV2 and TRBJ2-1, with D unclear. Germline V gives CDR1 SNHLY, CDR2 FYNNEI. Trimming left V 8 bases short and J 7 bases short, with 9 bases between. The CDR3 length is 11 residues. CDR3 residues: CASAPRNEQFF. The CDR3 DNA reads TGTGCCAGCGCGCCGCGAAATGAGCAGTTCTTC. Full variable domain (remainder filled in from reference TRBV2 and TRBJ2-1): EPEVTQTPSHQVTQMGQEVILRCVPISNHLYFYWYRQILGQKVEFLVSFYNNEISEKSEIFDDQFSVERPDGSNFTLKIRSTKLEDSAMYFCASAPRNEQFFGPGTRLTVL.

This clonotype was picked up many times. The rearrangement joins TRBV27 to TRBJ2-1; 10 bases agree with TRBD1. The germline V gene encodes CDR1 MNHEY and CDR2 SMNVEV (reference sequence). There are 15 residues in the CDR3. The junction had 7 bases not matched to a gene; V was cut back by 5 bases and J by 6 bases. The CDR3 sequence: CASSEGTGAGNEQFF. The CDR3 DNA reads TGTGCCAGCAGTGAAGGGACAGGGGCGGGCAATGAGCAGTTCTTC.

This chain links TRBV4-2 with TRBJ2-7; perhaps TRBD1 as D (5 bases). Deletions cut 2 bases from V and 2 bases from J, with 10 bases between. CDR1 is LGHNA, CDR2 YNFKEQ, per germline. The CDR3 extends over 14 amino acids. CDR3 in amino acids: CASSQRTYAYEQYF. The CDR3 nucleotides are TGTGCCAGCAGCCAACGGACATACGCCTACGAGCAGTACTTC.

This clonotype was counted a few times. This rearrangement joins TRBV7-9 to TRBJ1-6; D is ambiguous. V dropped 3 bases and J dropped 6 bases, with 12 bases sitting between them. CDR1 and CDR2 from the germline V gene are SEHNR and FQNEAQ (reference sequence). The CDR3 sequence is 15 residues long. The CDR3 here is CASSLGRRVNSPLHF. The DNA for the CDR3 is TGTGCCAGCAGCTTGGGGAGACGGGTTAATTCACCCCTCCACTTT.

This clonotype has just a few counts. This chain uses TRBV7-2 with TRBJ2-7, with D tentatively TRBD2 (6 bases). Trimming stripped 4 bases from V and 7 bases from J, with 20 bases between. Germline V CDR1 and CDR2: SGHTA, FQGNSA. CDR3 length equals 15 residues. CDR3 nucleotides: TGTGCCAGCAGCTCTACCGGGACTGGCGTGAGGGAGCAGTACTTC. Residues: CASSSTGTGVREQYF. The whole variable domain, remainder taken from reference TRBV7-2 and TRBJ2-7, is GAGVSQSPSNKVTEKGKDVELRCDPISGHTALYWYRQSLGQGLEFLIYFQGNSAPDKSGLPSDRFSAERTGGSVSTLTIQRTQQEDSAVYLCASSSTGTGVREQYFGPGTRLTVT.

This clonotype was recorded many times. The CDR3 spells CSVEIGLPPDTQYF. In DNA, the CDR3 is TGCAGCGTTGAAATAGGGCTCCCCCCAGATACGCAGTATTTT. The V gene is TRBV29-1, the J gene TRBJ2-3, with unresolved D. V shed 2 bases and J shed 4 bases, with 13 bases lying between them. There are 14 residues in the CDR3. Per germline, CDR1 SQVTM and CDR2 ANQGSEA.

The gene calls are TRBV27 and TRBJ2-3; TRBD2 aligns across 11 bases. CDR1 is MNHEY, CDR2 SMNVEV, per germline (reference sequence). Trimming at V came to 1 base and at J to 11 bases, leaving 8 bases not matched to a gene. The CDR3 spans 15 residues. The CDR3 nucleotides read TGTGCCAGCAGTTTATTGGCCCTAGCGGGGGGCCGGCAGTATTTT. As protein: CASSLLALAGGRQYF.

This clonotype was found many times. This chain connects TRBV24-1 to TRBJ1-5, with unresolved D. V was clipped by 0 bases and J by 4 bases, with 15 bases between them. The CDR3 covers 17 residues. Germline V gives CDR1 KGHDR, CDR2 SFDVKD. The CDR3 protein is CATSDLLAPGPNQPQHF. For the CDR3, the DNA is TGTGCCACCAGTGATTTGCTCGCCCCCGGGCCTAATCAGCCCCAGCATTTT.

This clonotype has at least ten counts. The chain uses TRBV7-3 and TRBJ1-1; tentative D call: TRBD1 (6 bases). V was shortened by 6 bases and J by 5 bases, with 13 bases between the two germline ends. There are 13 residues in the CDR3. Germline V gene data show CDR1 as SGHTA and CDR2 as FQGTGA. CDR3 DNA sequence: TGTGCCAGCAGTCGACAGGCCGTGACTGAAGCTTTCTTT. Translating it yields CASSRQAVTEAFF.

This clonotype was recorded at least ten times. The chain links TRBV18 to TRBJ1-2, with D unclear. V was pared by 6 bases and J by 2 bases, with 10 bases between. Germline loops: CDR1 KGHSH, CDR2 LQKENI. The CDR3 sequence is 13 residues long. CDR3 coding DNA: TGTGCCAGCTCTCCCGACGAGAACTATGGCTACACCTTC. This codes for CASSPDENYGYTF.

This clonotype was recorded many times. The rearrangement joins TRBV11-2 to TRBJ1-1; D is unresolved. The CDR3 length is 14 residues. Trimming cost V 3 bases and J 1 base, with 9 bases left between them. The V gene's germline CDR1 is SGHAT and CDR2 FQNNGV. CDR3 DNA: TGTGCCAGCAGCTTCCCCCGACAGAACACTGAAGCTTTCTTT. It is translated as CASSFPRQNTEAFF.